A selection of T cell receptor beta chains follows, all from one sample in a study of identifying expanded T cells in peripheral blood. TCRdb keeps only in-frame clones here, not all; method: immunoSEQ multiplex PCR. The table includes 81,000 or so clones, roughly 84% detected once. Sequencing was performed on blood. The receptors stem from a person aged 18 to 70 in good health. Each CDR3 is given with its conserved first and last residue. Each record gives: V gene, clone size, J gene, D gene, CDR3 protein, CDR3 DNA. D genes are given only for firm matches. Clone size is stated in some rows and not others, as once, few, many or a class when expanded.

v_gene: TRBV7-9
abundance: .
j_gene: TRBJ2-1
d_gene: TRBD1
CDR3aa: CASSLGGDRVSGTYNEQFF
CDR3nt: TGTGCCAGCAGCTTAGGGGGAGACAGGGTTTCTGGGACCTACAATGAGCAGTTCTTC

v_gene: TRBV4-1
abundance: .
j_gene: TRBJ1-1
d_gene: .
CDR3aa: CASSQGSMSFNTEAFF
CDR3nt: TGCGCCAGCAGCCAAGGAAGCATGAGCTTCAACACTGAAGCTTTCTTT

v_gene: TRBV2
abundance: .
j_gene: TRBJ1-4
d_gene: .
CDR3aa: CASRRHQANEKLFF
CDR3nt: TGTGCCAGCAGAAGACACCAAGCTAATGAAAAACTGTTTTTT

v_gene: TRBV4-3
abundance: .
j_gene: TRBJ2-7
d_gene: .
CDR3aa: CASSQDYYSYEQYF
CDR3nt: TGCGCCAGCAGCCAAGACTACTACTCCTACGAGCAGTACTTC

v_gene: TRBV2
abundance: .
j_gene: TRBJ2-5
d_gene: .
CDR3aa: CASTLSVLRSGREETQYF
CDR3nt: TGTGCCAGCACTCTCTCCGTTTTGCGTTCGGGCCGGGAAGAGACCCAGTACTTC

v_gene: TRBV19
abundance: .
j_gene: TRBJ2-6
d_gene: .
CDR3aa: CASSMVGAPAYPGANVLTF
CDR3nt: TGTGCCAGTAGTATGGTGGGGGCCCCGGCTTATCCTGGGGCCAACGTCCTGACTTTC

v_gene: TRBV27
abundance: .
j_gene: TRBJ2-1
d_gene: TRBD2
CDR3aa: CASSLASGTHEQFF
CDR3nt: TGTGCCAGCAGTTTGGCTAGCGGGACCCATGAGCAGTTCTTC

v_gene: TRBV28
abundance: .
j_gene: TRBJ2-1
d_gene: .
CDR3aa: CASGGTAETYNEQFF
CDR3nt: TGTGCCAGCGGAGGTACAGCGGAGACCTACAATGAGCAGTTCTTC

v_gene: TRBV11-2
abundance: .
j_gene: TRBJ2-1
d_gene: TRBD1
CDR3aa: CASSLVPDRVGVNEQFF
CDR3nt: TGTGCCAGCAGCTTAGTACCCGACAGGGTAGGGGTCAATGAGCAGTTCTTC

v_gene: TRBV6-5
abundance: .
j_gene: TRBJ2-1
d_gene: TRBD1
CDR3aa: CASSYSERTGYNEQFF
CDR3nt: TGTGCCAGCAGTTACTCGGAGAGGACAGGTTACAATGAGCAGTTCTTC

v_gene: TRBV7-9
abundance: .
j_gene: TRBJ2-7
d_gene: .
CDR3aa: CASSTQGPLSSYEQYF
CDR3nt: TGTGCCAGCAGCACCCAAGGACCTCTCAGCTCCTACGAGCAGTACTTC

v_gene: TRBV5-4
abundance: .
j_gene: TRBJ2-7
d_gene: TRBD2
CDR3aa: CASSPTSGPYEQYF
CDR3nt: TGTGCCAGCAGCCCGACTAGCGGGCCCTACGAGCAGTACTTC

v_gene: TRBV18
abundance: .
j_gene: TRBJ2-2
d_gene: .
CDR3aa: CASSSGVNTGELFF
CDR3nt: TGTGCCAGCTCGTCGGGGGTGAACACCGGGGAGCTGTTTTTT

v_gene: TRBV5-1
abundance: .
j_gene: TRBJ2-2
d_gene: .
CDR3aa: CASSLRQGDTGELFF
CDR3nt: TGCGCCAGCAGCTTGAGGCAGGGTGACACCGGGGAGCTGTTTTTT

v_gene: TRBV18
abundance: .
j_gene: TRBJ1-3
d_gene: .
CDR3aa: CASSPGGRGNTIYF
CDR3nt: TGTGCCAGCTCACCCGGGGGCCGAGGAAACACCATATATTTT

v_gene: TRBV7-2
abundance: .
j_gene: TRBJ2-7
d_gene: .
CDR3aa: CASSRENPLEQYF
CDR3nt: TGTGCCAGCAGCCGGGAAAATCCCCTCGAGCAGTACTTC

v_gene: TRBV14
abundance: many
j_gene: TRBJ2-6
d_gene: .
CDR3aa: CASSQDLTWTGANVLTF
CDR3nt: TGTGCCAGCAGCCAAGATTTAACCTGGACTGGGGCCAACGTCCTGACTTTC

v_gene: TRBV7-3
abundance: .
j_gene: TRBJ2-7
d_gene: TRBD1
CDR3aa: CASSLGTGPGYEQYF
CDR3nt: TGTGCCAGCAGCTTAGGGACAGGCCCGGGCTACGAGCAGTACTTC

v_gene: TRBV30
abundance: .
j_gene: TRBJ2-5
d_gene: .
CDR3aa: CAWSPLPQGAGETQYF
CDR3nt: TGTGCCTGGAGCCCCCTCCCTCAGGGCGCCGGAGAGACCCAGTACTTC

v_gene: TRBV19
abundance: .
j_gene: TRBJ1-3
d_gene: TRBD1
CDR3aa: CATRTGAGNTIYF
CDR3nt: TGTGCCACCCGGACAGGGGCTGGAAACACCATATATTTT

v_gene: TRBV6-5
abundance: .
j_gene: TRBJ1-2
d_gene: TRBD1
CDR3aa: CASSFTTGVSYGYTF
CDR3nt: TGTGCCAGCAGCTTTACGACAGGGGTCTCCTATGGCTACACCTTC

v_gene: TRBV4-2
abundance: .
j_gene: TRBJ1-4
d_gene: TRBD1
CDR3aa: CASSQDLPGGSSATNEKLFF
CDR3nt: TGTGCCAGCAGCCAAGATCTCCCAGGGGGCTCGAGTGCAACTAATGAAAAACTGTTTTTT

v_gene: TRBV7-8
abundance: once
j_gene: TRBJ1-5
d_gene: .
CDR3aa: CASSLEFVGNNQPQHF
CDR3nt: TGTGCCAGCAGCTTAGAGTTCGTGGGGAACAATCAGCCCCAGCATTTT

v_gene: TRBV9
abundance: .
j_gene: TRBJ2-1
d_gene: TRBD2
CDR3aa: CASSDERELNEQFF
CDR3nt: TGTGCCAGCAGCGACGAGCGGGAGTTGAATGAGCAGTTCTTC

v_gene: TRBV6-6
abundance: .
j_gene: TRBJ1-3
d_gene: TRBD1
CDR3aa: CASSAGGRYGNTIYF
CDR3nt: TGTGCCAGCAGTGCAGGGGGCCGTTATGGAAACACCATATATTTT

v_gene: TRBV6-5
abundance: .
j_gene: TRBJ2-7
d_gene: TRBD1
CDR3aa: CASSYSTGVYEQYF
CDR3nt: TGTGCCAGCAGTTACTCGACAGGGGTCTACGAGCAGTACTTC

v_gene: TRBV4-2
abundance: few
j_gene: TRBJ2-7
d_gene: .
CDR3aa: CASSQVPSLGEQYF
CDR3nt: TGTGCCAGCAGCCAAGTCCCAAGTCTAGGCGAGCAGTACTTC

v_gene: TRBV7-8
abundance: many
j_gene: TRBJ2-7
d_gene: .
CDR3aa: CASSFGLDPAYEQYF
CDR3nt: TGTGCCAGCAGCTTCGGTCTGGACCCTGCTTACGAGCAGTACTTC

v_gene: TRBV9
abundance: .
j_gene: TRBJ1-2
d_gene: .
CDR3aa: CASSVGQANNYGYTF
CDR3nt: TGTGCCAGCAGCGTAGGACAGGCCAATAACTATGGCTACACCTTC

v_gene: TRBV6-6
abundance: few
j_gene: TRBJ2-2
d_gene: TRBD1
CDR3aa: CASSSTGGTGELFF
CDR3nt: TGTGCCAGCAGCTCGACAGGGGGCACCGGGGAGCTGTTTTTT

v_gene: TRBV7-9
abundance: .
j_gene: TRBJ2-2
d_gene: TRBD2
CDR3aa: CASSSTSGAINTGELFF
CDR3nt: TGTGCCAGCAGCTCGACTAGCGGGGCGATTAACACCGGGGAGCTGTTTTTT

v_gene: TRBV4-3
abundance: .
j_gene: TRBJ2-7
d_gene: .
CDR3aa: CASSQDRSSYEQYF
CDR3nt: TGCGCCAGCAGCCAAGATCGCAGCTCCTACGAGCAGTACTTC

v_gene: TRBV4-3
abundance: .
j_gene: TRBJ1-1
d_gene: TRBD1
CDR3aa: CASSQEDRGEAFF
CDR3nt: TGCGCCAGCAGCCAAGAGGACAGGGGGGAAGCTTTCTTT

v_gene: TRBV6-5
abundance: .
j_gene: TRBJ1-2
d_gene: .
CDR3aa: CASSYSGVSNYGYTF
CDR3nt: TGTGCCAGCAGTTACTCAGGGGTTTCCAACTATGGCTACACCTTC

v_gene: TRBV7-3
abundance: .
j_gene: TRBJ2-1
d_gene: TRBD1
CDR3aa: CASSSQTGARLNEQFF
CDR3nt: TGTGCCAGCAGCTCCCAGACAGGGGCTAGGTTAAATGAGCAGTTCTTC

v_gene: TRBV4-3
abundance: .
j_gene: TRBJ2-5
d_gene: .
CDR3aa: CASSQDGYTETQYF
CDR3nt: TGCGCCAGCAGCCAAGATGGCTACACAGAGACCCAGTACTTC

v_gene: TRBV5-1
abundance: few
j_gene: TRBJ1-1
d_gene: TRBD1
CDR3aa: CASSWGDSWATEAFF
CDR3nt: TGCGCCAGCAGCTGGGGGGACAGTTGGGCCACTGAAGCTTTCTTT

v_gene: TRBV19
abundance: .
j_gene: TRBJ2-7
d_gene: .
CDR3aa: CASSSSLGEQYF
CDR3nt: TGTGCCAGTAGTAGCTCCCTTGGCGAGCAGTACTTC

v_gene: TRBV7-2
abundance: few
j_gene: TRBJ2-3
d_gene: TRBD2
CDR3aa: CASSLAGLFFSTDTQYF
CDR3nt: TGTGCCAGCAGCTTAGCGGGACTATTCTTTAGCACAGATACGCAGTATTTT

v_gene: TRBV28
abundance: once
j_gene: TRBJ2-5
d_gene: TRBD1
CDR3aa: CASSLTGQQETQYF
CDR3nt: TGTGCCAGCAGTTTAACGGGACAGCAAGAGACCCAGTACTTC

v_gene: TRBV25-1
abundance: .
j_gene: TRBJ2-1
d_gene: TRBD2
CDR3aa: CASTSGRWNEQFF
CDR3nt: TGTGCCAGTACCAGCGGGAGGTGGAATGAGCAGTTCTTC

v_gene: TRBV5-4
abundance: .
j_gene: TRBJ2-1
d_gene: TRBD2
CDR3aa: CASSPYSGRDHNEQFF
CDR3nt: TGTGCCAGCAGCCCGTATAGCGGGAGGGACCACAATGAGCAGTTCTTC